Sequencing of this T cell receptor (beta chain) was carried out in a study of blood T cell repertoires in COVID-19. At the level of the study: Sites in the United States, Italy and Spain provided acute and convalescent COVID-19 samples. Sources were T cells, B-cell-depleted T cells, or PBMCs; the material itself was cDNA or gDNA.

Losses at the gene ends were 1 base for V and 3 bases for J; bases not matched to a gene: 8. This CDR3 has 16 amino acids. The germline gives CDR1 SGHAT, CDR2 FQDESV (reference sequence). Recruited during active infection, patients (from Seattle) were subsequently followed longitudinally. The authors' processing: Nucleated cell number was recorded as an estimate derived from reference gene primer amplification. The repertoire was sequenced with immunoSEQ multiplex PCR; TCRdb's copy has only in-frame clones and lacks some. The DNA gave D and trimming, while V, J and clone size come from that table. The profile shows approximately 100,000 clones, about 90% of them singletons.

V gene TRBV11-1 combines with J gene TRBJ2-5; 7 nucleotides match TRBD2. This clonotype was obtained from a human donor with COVID-19, enrolled during active disease. The donor label of this sample is uncertain. Sequencing input: peripheral blood. CDR3: CASSLGLALGEETQYF. The CDR3 bases are TGTGCCAGCAGCTTAGGACTAGCCCTGGGGGAAGAGACCCAGTACTTC.